This T cell receptor (beta chain) derives from a study of cytomegalovirus exposure and HLA in healthy donors (dated by TCRdb to 2016 to 2017). Study-level background: In an earlier analysis of approximately 500 of the donors, approximately 260 Gb of sequence data and some 120 million unique TCR beta sequences from about 180 million T cells were reported. On average, around 240,000 unique TCR beta nucleotide sequences were sequenced per donor among a few hundred genotyped donors of the cohort, with roughly 19% of those sequences being non-productive. Besides the first cohort of under 700 subjects, a separate validation cohort made up of over a hundred different subjects was used. Among the roughly 430 genotyped donors, more than 70% belonged to the genetic ancestry cluster associated with self-reported Caucasian donors. To predict cytomegalovirus infection status, the study combined high-throughput TCR immunosequencing, statistical association of individual TCRs with disease status, and machine learning. In a later genetic analysis, genome-wide SNP genotypes for about 55% of the roughly 670 donors were used, and that subset was treated as a discovery cohort. HLA typing covered class I and class II loci at four-digit resolution. The study aimed to test whether signatures of past pathogen exposure could be identified by cataloging public T cell receptors. Typing coverage varied by locus: roughly 629-640 donors for A, B, C, DRB1 and DQB1; some 520 for DQA1; around 610 for DPA1; 450 to 480 for DPB1. In the later analysis, no new phenotypic data were used to find candidate immune exposures; instead, reliance was placed on TCR beta sequences and their occurrence across donors. An earlier analysis of around 580 of the donors used high-throughput TCR beta sequencing to judge whether each TCR beta V gene segment behaved as functional or pseudogenic. Approximately 300 gigabases of sequencing data and 75 million to 85 million unique TCR sequences made up an early release that covered approximately 620 HLA-typed donors. All discovery cohort repertoires had been generated on a single sequencing platform. Roughly 5 DR-DQ haplotypes were handled as single units for association and clustering because linkage in the cohort was strong. The study used immunosequencing to profile the T cell repertoires of approximately 690 subjects and linked those repertoires to cytomegalovirus serostatus. Donor age, sex, ethnicity and CMV serostatus were compiled together with the repertoire data. To study patterns of TCR occurrence, a later analysis re-analyzed previously published TCR beta repertoires from just over 650 donors and added high-resolution HLA genotyping. Study-wide findings and limitations: A further reported finding was that TCR beta sequences accurately predicted the HLA-A and HLA-B alleles for most subjects in the first cohort. Because counts were too low, roughly 16 rarely observed V segments, including chromosome 9 orphons, were excluded from the earlier analysis of around 640 of the donors. In vitro tests confirmed that a few of the cytomegalovirus-associated TCR beta chains recognize cytomegalovirus antigens. Several of the top co-occurrence clusters appeared to be linked to parvovirus B19, influenza, CMV and Epstein-Barr virus, according to a later analysis. According to a later analysis, most CMV-associated TCR beta chains appeared to be HLA-restricted, and the HLA associations seemed to be driven largely by CMV exposure. The cohort was sequenced for TCR beta chains only, and without alpha or paired-chain data the features that could be detected were limited. According to a later analysis, TCR association rates differed among HLA loci, with DRB1 alleles showing the most associated TCRs and HLA-C alleles showing the fewest. Strong co-occurrence of HLA alleles, especially DR and DQ, made assigning TCR associations to individual alleles difficult. Broadly in line with IMGT annotations, most TCR beta V segments showed up in productive rearrangements about 87% or about 30% of the time in an earlier analysis of approximately 640 of the donors. The presence/absence analyses assumed that sequencing depth was roughly uniform across donors, and that assumption may not be true. A group of highly shared sequence variants was considered likely to be a technical artifact of the sequencing pipeline. Linkage disequilibrium might explain the correlated functional status among segregating V segments, but an unknown experimental factor could not be ruled out. HLA typing was unavailable for some donors at each locus, so association tests used only the typed subset. The classifier was reported to diagnose cytomegalovirus status with high specificity and sensitivity in both the original and validation cohorts. A later analysis associated about 17,000 TCR beta sequences with specific HLA alleles at a false discovery rate of 0.05. The only immune exposure information available for the cohort was CMV serostatus. Compared with the approximately 670-donor mean, donors in an Asian-associated ancestry cluster had fewer N-insertions in productive TCRs, according to a later genetic analysis. A total of 150 to 200 TCR beta chains were listed by the study as associated with cytomegalovirus. In a later genetic analysis, a missense DCLRE1C variant was associated with V-gene and J-gene trimming of TCR beta chains, and the association was replicated in an independent cohort. According to the authors, the approach could potentially be generalized to other disease states and immunological phenotypes. Some IMGT-functional V segments, including TRBV6-2 and TRBV6-3, could not be distinguished by the 87-base-pair reads and were therefore excluded. Compared with equally common non-associated chains, HLA-associated TCR beta chains in a later analysis were more clonally expanded and had lower generation probabilities. Across donors, most TCR sequences were observed very rarely, whereas some public TCRs were present in many individuals.

The cohort consisted of 600 or so healthy bone marrow donors. At the time of sampling, every cohort member was nominally healthy, though immune exposures that went unrecorded were likely present. The donor tested CMV seropositive and was one of the 289 seropositive cohort members. Every donor gave a peripheral blood sample, and the peripheral blood mononuclear cells from that sample were used for TCR beta sequencing. The Qiagen DNeasy Blood Extraction Kit was used to extract genomic DNA from the blood cell samples. Library creation used the immunoSEQ multiplex PCR assay. For the multiplex PCR, a mixture combining 60 forward primers for TCR Vbeta segments and 13 reverse primers for TCR Jbeta segments was used. A multiplex PCR assay on genomic DNA amplified the CDR3 region of rearranged TCR beta genes. The Illumina HiSeq System was used to sequence the amplified TCR beta libraries as 87-base-pair reads. The study's own analysis went as follows. A later analysis counted tens of millions of unique TCR beta chains across the 666 repertoires, and 10 million to 11 million of these chains were shared by at least two donors. To remove PCR and sequencing errors, raw reads were error-corrected and collapsed into unique sequences using a nearest-neighbor algorithm that merged closely related sequences. CDR3 sequences were aligned to IMGT reference sequences to assign V, D and J gene segments. For a sequence to be retained, at least a six-nucleotide match to both a V gene segment and a J gene segment was required. Rearrangements were classified as productive when the CDR3 lacked stop codons and remained in frame with V and J, and all other rearrangements were classified as non-productive. Following IMGT convention, CDR3 was defined as the stretch from the second conserved V-encoded cysteine up to the conserved J-encoded phenylalanine. In an earlier analysis of around 570 of the donors, sequences lacking an unambiguous match to a single V gene segment were excluded. An earlier analysis of roughly 590 of the donors called V segments functional above 56.7% productive rearrangements and segregating when the between-donor standard deviation exceeded 5%. A statistical classification framework was built to diagnose cytomegalovirus status from the catalog of TCR beta chain sequences. In a later analysis, TCR nucleotide sequences were compared against IMGT/GENE-DB human TR gene sequences so that V and J genes could be assigned. A later analysis assigned CDR3 sequences and most-parsimonious VDJ recombination scenarios with the TCRdist pipeline. In a later analysis, each TCR beta chain was defined by its CDR3 amino acid sequence together with its V-gene family, and reads lacking a unique V-gene family were excluded. To address suspected cross-contamination and a sequencing artifact, a later analysis removed under 600 highly shared, low-generation-probability nucleotide sequences. A later analysis calculated a clonal expansion index for each public chain from normalized within-repertoire ranks of inferred template counts. A later analysis computed generation probabilities with a VDJ recombination model fitted to out-of-frame rearrangements, and checked the results against IGoR. In a later analysis, TCR-TCR, TCR-HLA and TCR-CMV co-occurrence was scored with hypergeometric tests, and a repertoire-size bias correction was applied to TCR pairs. In a later analysis, false discovery rates were estimated by permuting HLA or CMV assignments 20 times. In a later analysis, co-occurring TCRs were grouped using DBSCAN, with TCRdist sequence similarity added in when clustering inside HLA-allele-positive subsets. Repertoires with fewer than 30,000 or more than 120,000 public chains were left out of co-occurrence clustering, as were four to six repertoires with anomalous nucleotide sharing. In its TCRdb copy, this immuneACCESS table keeps in-frame sequences only and misses some clones. Where compared with another copy, unresolved V genes explain less than half of these, and the others have no known cause. The V and J calls and clone size were taken over from that table, and D and trimming were inferred from the DNA. The sample table shows 150,000 to 200,000 clones, and 81% are seen once. The ten top clones hold roughly 2% of the sample.

The CDR3 holds 15 amino acids from the cysteine to the phenylalanine. Only the CDR3 DNA stays, 45 bases, in frame from base 1. V loses 5 bases at its end and J loses 7 bases; junction bases beyond the gene matches: 9. The germline V gene sets CDR1 to MNHEY and CDR2 to SVGAGI. Details on this clone: Its antigen specificity is not known. No qualities accompany the bases; no much larger clone lies one base away.

The receptor was derived from a young woman in good health and CMV-seropositive. The V and J segments used are TRBV6-5 and TRBJ2-1, with 9 bases in between that match TRBD2. Sequencing was carried out using PBMCs. The sequence in DNA is TGTGCCAGCAGTCCGCTTAGCGGGGGCGGAAATGAGCAGTTCTTC. This codes for CASSPLSGGGNEQFF.